A selection of T cell receptor beta chains follows, all from one sample in a study of PD-1 blockade in classical Hodgkin lymphoma. This table comes from immunoSEQ multiplex PCR, and its TCRdb copy is limited to in-frame clones, with some not included. This sample has 110,000 or so clones, with roughly nine tenths found just once. Sequenced material: peripheral blood mononuclear cells (PBMCs), taken before the fourth cycle of nivolumab. The receptors shown here come from a human donor with classical Hodgkin lymphoma. Each CDR3 is given without its conserved first and last residue. Fields, in order: V gene, clone size, CDR3 protein. Clone size is not always given. Where it is, it says once, few, many or a class for expanded clones.

TRBV6-5	NA	ASKRRDRAGNTIY
TRBV29-1	once	SVVINTKNIQY
TRBV5-1	NA	ASTDTMNTEAF
TRBV28	NA	ASSRARQREPSYEQY
TRBV5-1	NA	ASSLAIGGRENTEAF
TRBV9	NA	ASSVRWDREGIDTQY
TRBV2	once	ASSADRGAYNEQF
TRBV29-1	NA	SVEGGRGVTEAF
TRBV7-2	NA	ASSFGWTTEAF
TRBV28	NA	ASSKGGRAAF
TRBV27	NA	ASSLPTTSGRPYEQF
TRBV30	NA	AWSVPGGGQPQH
TRBV7-9	NA	ASSLHGGDTEAF
TRBV27	once	ASSPHPWTGGVIKEQF
TRBV19	NA	ASKEVSWSYNEQF
TRBV30	NA	AWIGVTQY
TRBV19	NA	ASISWDTEAF
TRBV2	NA	ARGENSYEQY
TRBV6-6	once	ASRALAGSYEQY
TRBV19	NA	ASSIGDGSNQPQH
TRBV7-9	NA	ASTTQAGSSTAF
TRBV7-2	once	ASSLRTGIGVTEAF
TRBV7-7	once	ASSPGRNEKLF
TRBV10-2	once	ASSVLGGPYEQY
TRBV6-5	NA	ASNPGNNYGYT
TRBV6-5	NA	ASSYSIKSPSEQY
TRBV25-1	NA	ASSGTGGRNTIY
TRBV29-1	NA	SVAVGTGAYEQY
TRBV6-6	NA	ASSYGLDRVNTEAF
TRBV5-1	NA	ASRPPDPRSGNQPQH
TRBV11-2	NA	ASSLSSGRAYEQY
TRBV4-3	NA	ASSPAVSSNQPQH
TRBV29-1	NA	SVRTGGVNQPQH
TRBV5-1	NA	ASSWGSQQETQY
TRBV7-2	NA	ASSLVGGRETQY
TRBV6-5	once	ASSYPKGARYEQY
TRBV4-3	once	ASSLMRTEPYEQY
TRBV18	NA	ASSPRVEADTQY
TRBV7-9	NA	ASSQSPPRGSGNTIY
TRBV9	NA	ASGPDSFVGNEQF
TRBV19	NA	ASSPYKMNTEAF
TRBV19	few	ASGAARNQPQH
TRBV7-6	NA	ASSLREFGNEQF
TRBV7-2	NA	ASTSRGAGDEAF
TRBV5-1	NA	ASSPQAGPLTDTQY
TRBV4-3	NA	ASSQNRVQPQH